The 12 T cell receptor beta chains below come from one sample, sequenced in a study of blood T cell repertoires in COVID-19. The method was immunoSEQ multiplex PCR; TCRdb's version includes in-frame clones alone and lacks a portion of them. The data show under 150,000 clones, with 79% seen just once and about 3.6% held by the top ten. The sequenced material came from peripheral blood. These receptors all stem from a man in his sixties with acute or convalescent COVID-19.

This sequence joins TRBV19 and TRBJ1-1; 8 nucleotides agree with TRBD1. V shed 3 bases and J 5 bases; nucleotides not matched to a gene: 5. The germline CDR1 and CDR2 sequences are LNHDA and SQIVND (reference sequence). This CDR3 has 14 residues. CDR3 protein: CASSMVTGGTEAFF. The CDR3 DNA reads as TGTGCCAGTAGTATGGTCACAGGGGGGACTGAAGCTTTCTTT.

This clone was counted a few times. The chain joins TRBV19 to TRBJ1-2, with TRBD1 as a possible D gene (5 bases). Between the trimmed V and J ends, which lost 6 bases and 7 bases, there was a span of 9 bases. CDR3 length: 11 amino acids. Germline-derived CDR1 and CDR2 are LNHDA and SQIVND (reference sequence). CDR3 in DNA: TGTGCCAGTAGGACAGTAGGTGGCTACACCTTC. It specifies CASRTVGGYTF.

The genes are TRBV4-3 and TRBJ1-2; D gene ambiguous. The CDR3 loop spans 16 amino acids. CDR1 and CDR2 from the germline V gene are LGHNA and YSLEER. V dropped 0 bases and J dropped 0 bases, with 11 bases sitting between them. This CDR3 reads CASSQDHGGTNYGYTF. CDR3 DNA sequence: TGCGCCAGCAGCCAAGATCATGGCGGTACTAACTATGGCTACACCTTC.

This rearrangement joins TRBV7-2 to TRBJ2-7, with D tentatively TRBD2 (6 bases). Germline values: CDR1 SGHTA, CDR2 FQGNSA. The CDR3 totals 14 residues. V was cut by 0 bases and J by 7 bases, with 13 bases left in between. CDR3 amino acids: CASSLARRGSEQYF. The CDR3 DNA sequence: TGTGCCAGCAGCTTAGCGCGGAGGGGTTCGGAGCAGTACTTC.

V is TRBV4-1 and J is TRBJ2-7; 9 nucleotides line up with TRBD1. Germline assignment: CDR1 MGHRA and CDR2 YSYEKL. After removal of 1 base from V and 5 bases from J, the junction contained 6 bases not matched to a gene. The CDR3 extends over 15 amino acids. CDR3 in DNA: TGCGCCAGCAGCCAAGCCGGGACAGGGAGCCACGAGCAGTACTTC. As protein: CASSQAGTGSHEQYF.

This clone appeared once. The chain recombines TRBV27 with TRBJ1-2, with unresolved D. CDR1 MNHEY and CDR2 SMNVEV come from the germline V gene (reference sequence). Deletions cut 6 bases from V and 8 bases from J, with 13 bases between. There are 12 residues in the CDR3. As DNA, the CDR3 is TGTGCCAGCAGCCCGGCGACGGGGGGCTACACCTTC. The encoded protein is CASSPATGGYTF.

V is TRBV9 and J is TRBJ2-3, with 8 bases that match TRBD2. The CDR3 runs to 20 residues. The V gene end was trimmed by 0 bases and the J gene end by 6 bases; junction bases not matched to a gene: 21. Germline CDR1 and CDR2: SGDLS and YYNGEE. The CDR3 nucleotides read TGTGCCAGCAGCGTAGATCCGCCCGGATGGGCCGGGAGGGCTGGGGATACGCAGTATTTT. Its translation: CASSVDPPGWAGRAGDTQYF.

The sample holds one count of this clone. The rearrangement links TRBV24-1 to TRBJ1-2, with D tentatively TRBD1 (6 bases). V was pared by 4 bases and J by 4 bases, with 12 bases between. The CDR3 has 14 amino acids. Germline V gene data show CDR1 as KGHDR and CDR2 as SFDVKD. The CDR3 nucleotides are TGTGCCACCAGTGAGCGACAGGCCCCCTATGGCTACACCTTC. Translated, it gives CATSERQAPYGYTF.

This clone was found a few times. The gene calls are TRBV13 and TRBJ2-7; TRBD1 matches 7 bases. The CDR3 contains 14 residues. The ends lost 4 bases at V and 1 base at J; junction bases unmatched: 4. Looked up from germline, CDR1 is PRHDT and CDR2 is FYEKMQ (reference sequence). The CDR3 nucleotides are TGTGCCAGCAGCTCCTACAGGGGATCCTACGAGCAGTACTTC. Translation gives CASSSYRGSYEQYF.

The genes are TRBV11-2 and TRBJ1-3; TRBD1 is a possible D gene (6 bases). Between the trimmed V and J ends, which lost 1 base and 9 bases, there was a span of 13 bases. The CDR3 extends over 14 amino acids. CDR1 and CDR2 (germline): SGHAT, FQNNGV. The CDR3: CASSLGTEGSTIYF. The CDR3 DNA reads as TGTGCCAGCAGCTTAGGGACAGAGGGGAGCACCATATATTTT.

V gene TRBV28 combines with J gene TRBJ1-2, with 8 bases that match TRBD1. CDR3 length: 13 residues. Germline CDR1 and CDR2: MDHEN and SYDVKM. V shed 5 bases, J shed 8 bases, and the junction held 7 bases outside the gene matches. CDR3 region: CASSPPGGWGYTF. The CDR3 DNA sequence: TGTGCCAGCAGTCCACCAGGGGGCTGGGGCTACACCTTC.

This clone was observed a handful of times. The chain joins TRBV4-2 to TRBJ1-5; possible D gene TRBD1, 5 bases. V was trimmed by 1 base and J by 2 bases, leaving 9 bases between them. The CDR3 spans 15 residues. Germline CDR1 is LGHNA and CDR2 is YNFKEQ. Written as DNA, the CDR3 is TGTGCCAGCAGCCAAGCCCCGACAGGCAATCAGCCCCAGCATTTT. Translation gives CASSQAPTGNQPQHF.